Below are 30 T cell receptor beta chains sequenced from a single sample in a study of CD8+ T cells in alopecia areata. As to treatment: oral pan-JAK inhibitor, 5-10 mg twice daily. RNA extraction and reverse transcription yielded cDNA as sequencing template. Profiled with immunoSEQ multiplex PCR; TCRdb holds only in-frame clones, not every one. The sample shows under 250,000 clones, 66% of them seen only once. Source: CD4+ T cells sorted from blood, taken at week 44, from a patient treated with tofacitinib. Receptor source: a human donor with alopecia areata.

CDR3 residues: CAISRDRDSNYGYTF. DNA for the CDR3: TGTGCCATTAGCCGGGACAGGGACTCTAACTATGGCTACACCTTC. This rearrangement joins TRBV10-3 to TRBJ1-2; 9 bases are shared with TRBD1. The V gene's germline CDR1 is ENHRY and CDR2 SYGVKD. V dropped 9 bases and J dropped 0; count of bases not matched to a gene: 8. The CDR3 runs to 15 residues.

The CDR3 bases are TGCGCCAGCAGCTTGGGCGCGGCCAACAATGAGCAGTTCTTC. The encoded protein is CASSLGAANNEQFF. The chain employs TRBV5-1 and TRBJ2-1; D remains ambiguous. CDR1 is SGHRS and CDR2 is YFSETQ in the germline V gene. CDR3 length: 14 amino acids. V dropped 0 bases and J dropped 5 bases, with 9 bases sitting between them.

The gene calls are TRBV19 and TRBJ2-1, with a weak D call TRBD2 (5 bases). Germline V gene sequence: CDR1 LNHDA, CDR2 SQIVND (reference sequence). Trimming stripped 5 bases from V and 8 bases from J, with 7 bases between. This CDR3 comprises 11 residues. CDR3 sequence reads: CASSEGDEQFF. The CDR3 coding sequence is TGTGCCAGTAGTGAGGGAGATGAGCAGTTCTTC.

This clone was detected only once. The chain links TRBV29-1 to TRBJ1-2; D possibly corresponds to TRBD1 (6 bases). V lost 6 bases to trimming and J lost 8 bases, with 16 bases between them. Germline V gene sequence: CDR1 SQVTM, CDR2 ANQGSEA. This CDR3 is 12 amino acids long. CDR3 in amino acids: CSVGHRQEGYTF. The DNA for the CDR3 is TGCAGCGTGGGACACCGCCAGGAAGGCTACACCTTC.

The chain employs TRBV29-1 and TRBJ2-5; a possible D gene is TRBD1 (6 bases). Trimming removed 5 bases at V and 5 bases at J, with 12 bases between. The CDR3 totals 12 residues. CDR1 is SQVTM, CDR2 ANQGSEA, per germline. CDR3 residues: CSVIQGTETQYF. CDR3 coding DNA: TGCAGCGTTATACAGGGCACGGAGACCCAGTACTTC.

This chain joins TRBV14 and TRBJ1-1; 7 nucleotides line up with TRBD1. CDR1 and CDR2 from the germline V gene are SGHDN and FVKESK. With V trimmed by 0 bases and J by 11 bases, 9 bases remained unmatched. The CDR3 runs to 14 residues. CDR3 region: CASSQDHRGLGAFF. The CDR3 bases are TGTGCCAGCAGCCAAGATCACAGGGGACTTGGGGCTTTCTTT.

The V and J genes are TRBV30 and TRBJ1-2; TRBD1 matches 12 bases. Germline CDR1 GTSNPN, CDR2 SVGIG (reference sequence). With V trimmed by 2 bases and J by 5 bases, 9 bases remained unmatched. The CDR3 covers 16 residues. CDR3 nucleotides: TGTGCCTGGAGTTCAGGACTGGGACAGGGGGCATATGGCTACACCTTC. This encodes CAWSSGLGQGAYGYTF.

In the case of this clone: Other nucleotide sequences in the sample specify the same CDR3. J is TRBJ2-7 and V is TRBV7-2; D gene uncertain. Germline assignment: CDR1 SGHTA and CDR2 FQGNSA. The V gene lost 3 bases and the J gene lost 3 bases, with 3 bases spanning the gap. This CDR3 region has 11 residues. The CDR3 nucleotides read TGTGCCAGCAGCTTTAGCTACGAGCAGTACTTC. Its translation: CASSFSYEQYF. Combining the CDR3 with reference TRBV7-2 and TRBJ2-7 gives the whole variable domain GAGVSQSPSNKVTEKGKDVELRCDPISGHTALYWYRQSLGQGLEFLIYFQGNSAPDKSGLPSDRFSAERTGGSVSTLTIQRTQQEDSAVYLCASSFSYEQYFGPGTRLTVT.

This clone showed up just a few times. The J gene is TRBJ1-2, the V gene TRBV5-6; TRBD1 matches 8 bases. Germline assignment: CDR1 SGHDT and CDR2 YYEEEE. The CDR3 consists of 14 residues. The V segment lost 0 bases and the J segment 8 bases; nucleotides outside the gene matches: 6. DNA of the CDR3: TGTGCCAGCAGCTTGGGACAGGGGATGATCGGCTACACCTTC. Its protein is CASSLGQGMIGYTF.

This sequence joins TRBV27 and TRBJ2-3; a possible D gene is TRBD2 (7 bases). Trimming pared 4 bases from V and 11 bases from J, leaving 19 bases between. CDR1 and CDR2 from the germline V gene are MNHEY and SMNVEV (reference sequence). There are 14 residues in the CDR3. CDR3 sequence (DNA): TGTGCCAGCAGTTATGCGGGGGCCGTACAAAAGCAGTATTTT. Translation gives CASSYAGAVQKQYF.

The chain has TRBV7-9 and TRBJ1-1; D uncertain. From germline, CDR1 is SEHNR and CDR2 FQNEAQ (reference sequence). CDR3 length equals 12 residues. V lost 5 bases to trimming and J lost 5 bases, with 9 bases between them. The CDR3 DNA follows: TGTGCCAGCAGCCCAACCATAACTGAAGCTTTCTTT. Amino acids: CASSPTITEAFF. Filled out from reference TRBV7-9 and TRBJ1-1, the complete variable domain reads DTGVSQNPRHKITKRGQNVTFRCDPISEHNRLYWYRQTLGQGPEFLTYFQNEAQLEKSRLLSDRFSAERPKGSFSTLEIQRTEQGDSAMYLCASSPTITEAFFGQGTRLTVV.

On this clone itself: At one end the junction does not follow the germline gene, possibly because of a read error. The chain joins TRBV29-1 to TRBJ1-2; tentatively, D is TRBD1 (6 bases). This CDR3 has 9 amino acids. CDR1 is SQVTM, CDR2 ANQGSEA, per germline. The CDR3 spells CSVDPTGNF. The CDR3 bases are TGCAGCGTTGATCCAACAGGGAACTTC.

The chain employs TRBV7-2 and TRBJ1-2; no reliable D call. Germline V gene lookup returns CDR1 SGHTA and CDR2 FQGNSA. Trimming pared 2 bases from V and 5 bases from J, leaving 6 bases between. The CDR3 has 12 amino acids. The CDR3 nucleotides are TGTGCCAGCAGCTTATCCGGGTATGGCTACACCTTC. Protein product: CASSLSGYGYTF.

The chain carries TRBV11-2 and TRBJ2-5; TRBD2 matches 15 bases. V was clipped by 3 bases and J by 5 bases; unmatched bases: 7. The germline CDR1 and CDR2 sequences are SGHAT and FQNNGV. The CDR3 contains 17 residues. The DNA of the CDR3 is TGTGCCAGCAGCTTGGAGGGGACTAGCGGGGGGTTGGAGACCCAGTACTTC. It codes for CASSLEGTSGGLETQYF.

The chain links TRBV10-2 to TRBJ2-2, with 9 bases fitting TRBD1. With 6 bases clipped from V and 13 bases from J, the junction kept 15 bases outside the gene matches. CDR1 and CDR2 from the germline V gene are WSHSY and SAAADI. The CDR3 loop spans 15 amino acids. The CDR3 spells CASSQDRGAGGGLFF. As DNA, the CDR3 is TGCGCCAGCAGCCAGGACAGGGGAGCCGGTGGCGGGCTGTTTTTT.

The rearrangement links TRBV4-1 to TRBJ1-2, with 8 bases identical to TRBD1. The CDR3 consists of 13 residues. The V gene's germline CDR1 is MGHRA and CDR2 YSYEKL. The J segment lost 6 bases and the V segment lost 5 bases, leaving 5 bases of the junction unmatched. The CDR3 DNA reads as TGCGCCAGCAGCTCCCGGACAGGGAATGGCTACACCTTC. Protein: CASSSRTGNGYTF.

Here the CDR3 reads CASSSNSGNTGELFF. CDR3 sequence (DNA): TGTGCCAGCAGCTCAAATAGCGGAAACACCGGGGAGCTGTTTTTT. The rearrangement joins TRBV7-3 to TRBJ2-2, with D perhaps TRBD2 (6 bases). The CDR3 loop spans 15 amino acids. Germline CDR1 is SGHTA and CDR2 is FQGTGA. V was cut by 4 bases and J by 2 bases, with 11 bases left in between.

The V gene is TRBV19, the J gene TRBJ2-2; D is unclear. Trimming pared 6 bases from V and 0 bases from J, leaving 8 bases between. CDR1 is LNHDA and CDR2 is SQIVND in the germline V gene (reference sequence). This CDR3 region has 14 residues. The CDR3 protein is CASRGSPNTGELFF. Here the CDR3 DNA reads TGTGCCAGTAGGGGCAGCCCGAACACCGGGGAGCTGTTTTTT.

There are a few counts of this clone. The J gene is TRBJ2-3, the V gene TRBV30; D gene uncertain. The V and J ends lost 1 base and 8 bases respectively, with 10 bases between them. The CDR3 totals 12 residues. CDR1 is GTSNPN, CDR2 SVGIG, per germline (reference sequence). DNA for the CDR3: TGTGCCTGGAGTGAAAGGGTGGGTACGCAGTATTTT. This encodes CAWSERVGTQYF.

J is TRBJ1-1 and V is TRBV29-1, with D tentatively TRBD1 (5 bases). The CDR3 sequence is 13 residues long. CDR1 and CDR2 (germline): SQVTM, ANQGSEA. V was pared by 6 bases and J by 1 base, with 12 bases between. The CDR3 region has the DNA TGCAGCGTGATGGGGGGGACGAACACTGAAGCTTTCTTT. Protein: CSVMGGTNTEAFF.

This clone was seen just once. This chain joins TRBV11-2 and TRBJ2-3; D remains ambiguous. The ends were cut back, 1 base at V and 1 base at J, with 9 bases in the middle. This CDR3 comprises 15 residues. Germline loops: CDR1 SGHAT, CDR2 FQNNGV. CDR3 bases: TGTGCCAGCAGCTTAGGTTGGTCTGGCACAGATACGCAGTATTTT. Residues: CASSLGWSGTDTQYF.

The V call is TRBV29-1, the J call TRBJ2-7; D gene ambiguous. The CDR3 sequence is 11 residues long. The V end was cut by 1 base, the J end by 3 bases, with 4 bases between. The germline V gene encodes CDR1 SQVTM and CDR2 ANQGSEA. The CDR3 region is CSVEVSYEQYF. CDR3 in DNA: TGCAGCGTTGAAGTGAGCTACGAGCAGTACTTC.

The chain couples TRBV30 to TRBJ1-6; possible D gene TRBD1, 6 bases. Germline values: CDR1 GTSNPN, CDR2 SVGIG (reference sequence). The CDR3 has 14 residues. V gave up 2 bases and J gave up 6 bases, with 11 bases separating them. The CDR3 is CAWSSTGRNSPLHF. CDR3 DNA: TGTGCCTGGAGTAGCACAGGGCGTAATTCACCCCTCCACTTT.

CDR3 DNA sequence: TGTGCCAGCGAGGGCGGAGAAAAACTGTTTTTT. Amino acids: CASEGGEKLFF. V is TRBV2 and J is TRBJ1-4, with no clear D. This CDR3 region has 11 residues. Germline CDR1 is SNHLY and CDR2 is FYNNEI. V was pared by 8 bases and J by 8 bases, with 9 bases between.

V usage is TRBV5-1 and J usage is TRBJ2-3; tentatively, D is TRBD1 (6 bases). V was shortened by 0 bases and J by 5 bases, with 10 bases between the two germline ends. The CDR3 has 14 residues. The germline gives CDR1 SGHRS, CDR2 YFSETQ. The CDR3 spells CASSLGQAGDTQYF. The CDR3 nucleotides are TGCGCCAGCAGCTTGGGACAGGCGGGAGATACGCAGTATTTT. Drawing the rest from reference TRBV5-1 and TRBJ2-3, the complete variable domain is KAGVTQTPRYLIKTRGQQVTLSCSPISGHRSVSWYQQTPGQGLQFLFEYFSETQRNKGNFPGRFSGRQFSNSRSEMNVSTLELGDSALYLCASSLGQAGDTQYFGPGTRLTVL.

The chain recombines TRBV2 with TRBJ1-4; the D gene is possibly TRBD1 (6 bases). Germline V CDR1 and CDR2: SNHLY, FYNNEI. Between the trimmed V and J ends, which lost 6 bases and 8 bases, there was a span of 10 bases. This CDR3 region has 12 residues. The CDR3 sequence is CASRDDREKLFF. CDR3 in DNA: TGTGCCAGCAGGGACGACAGGGAAAAACTGTTTTTT.

The table lists this clone with a few counts. Different DNA sequences within this sample yield the same CDR3. Written as DNA, the CDR3 is TGTGCCAGCAGCCTGTGGGCCCAAGAGACCCAGTACTTC. Translation: CASSLWAQETQYF. The chain combines TRBV7-2 with TRBJ2-5; no definite D call. Germline assignment: CDR1 SGHTA and CDR2 FQGNSA. There are 13 residues in the CDR3. V dropped 5 bases and J dropped 1 base, with 8 bases sitting between them.

This clone was seen a handful of times. This chain joins TRBV15 and TRBJ2-3; D gene unclear. Germline CDR1 reads LNHNV; CDR2 reads YYDKDF (reference sequence). The CDR3 is made up of 13 amino acids. V lost 1 base and J lost 10, with 12 bases in between. The CDR3 spells CATSRAPQSAQYF. The CDR3 DNA reads TGTGCCACCAGCAGAGCCCCCCAATCAGCGCAGTATTTT.

The rearrangement uses TRBV6-5 and TRBJ1-2, with D tentatively TRBD1 (6 bases). Germline assignment: CDR1 MNHEY and CDR2 SVGAGI. CDR3 length equals 14 residues. V was trimmed by 6 bases and J by 5 bases, leaving 16 bases between them. The CDR3 DNA reads TGTGCCAGCAGCTCACTTTTGGGGGCGTATGGCTACACCTTC. Translation: CASSSLLGAYGYTF.

This clone was seen many times. The CDR3 protein is CASSQNDYEQYF. CDR3 nucleotides: TGTGCCAGCAGCCAGAACGACTACGAGCAGTACTTC. The gene calls are TRBV7-2 and TRBJ2-7; no clear D. Germline V gives CDR1 SGHTA, CDR2 FQGNSA. This CDR3 has 12 amino acids. Trimming removed 5 bases from V and 3 bases from J, with 8 bases in between.